The present entry profiles one TCR beta chain with its context. V was clipped by 3 bases and J by 5 bases, with 38 bases between them. The CDR3 runs to 23 residues. The data derive from a study of cytomegalovirus exposure and HLA in healthy donors. It was with 60 Vbeta and 13 Jbeta primers that the PCR ran. Libraries were prepared by immunoSEQ multiplex PCR; TCRdb keeps only in-frame clonotypes and omits some of them. The profile covers about 110,000 clones, with about 80% appearing a single time and roughly 2.7% taken by the ten largest. The J gene is TRBJ1-5, the V gene TRBV7-1; tentative D call: TRBD1 (6 bases). TRBV7-1 is labeled an ORF, and its function is uncertain. The clonotype comes from a man in his thirties or forties in good health and CMV-seropositive. The sequenced sample was PBMCs. This chain's CDR3 is CASSSNECGNETGLEEQYQPQHF. As DNA, the CDR3 is TGTGCCAGCAGCTCTAACGAGTGCGGTAACGAGACAGGTTTGGAGGAACAATATCAGCCCCAGCATTTT.